Each of the 13 T cell receptor beta chains below was sequenced from the same sample in a study of healthy donors' naive CD4 and CD8 T cells. A linear amplification protocol produced the TCR libraries from roughly 550 ng of total RNA. TCRdb reprocessed the reads with MiXCR, giving one entry per CDR3 protein. The profile shows about 180,000 distinct CDR3 sequences, about 74% of them singletons. Sequenced: naive CD4+ and CD8+ T cells sorted from blood, pooled from several donors. Every receptor here comes from a pool of human donors in good health; the sample pools cells from several healthy donors.

This clonotype was picked up a small number of times. The chain joins TRBV20-1 to TRBJ2-7; D possibly corresponds to TRBD1 (6 bases). Germline V gene lookup returns CDR1 DFQATT and CDR2 SNEGSKA (reference sequence). This CDR3 has 14 amino acids. Trimming left V 3 bases short and J 0 bases short, with 12 bases between. The DNA of the CDR3 is TGCAGTGCTAGCCAGGACAGAAGCTCCTACGAGCAGTACTTC. Its protein product is CSASQDRSSYEQYF.

In its sample, this clonotype was seen once. The genes are TRBV29-1 and TRBJ2-7; D tentatively fits TRBD1 or TRBD2 (5 bases each). The CDR3 loop spans 13 amino acids. Per the germline V gene, CDR1 is SQVTM and CDR2 is ANQGSEA. V was clipped by 5 bases and J by 7 bases, with 18 bases between them. CDR3 bases: TGCAGCGTTCTGGGGACGGGGAATACGGAGCAGTACTTC. Amino acid sequence: CSVLGTGNTEQYF.

This rearrangement joins TRBV10-3 to TRBJ2-7, with 12 bases lining up with TRBD2. The CDR3 runs to 13 residues. Germline V lookup: CDR1 ENHRY, CDR2 SYGVKD. V trimming: 10 bases; J trimming: 5 bases; junction bases outside the gene matches: 6. CDR3 DNA: TGTGCCACCCGACTAGCGGGAGTAGACGAGCAGTACTTC. It encodes CATRLAGVDEQYF.

CDR3 in amino acids: CASGLVIGQGTYGYTF. The CDR3 bases are TGTGCTAGTGGTTTGGTGATCGGACAGGGGACCTATGGCTACACCTTC. V usage is TRBV12-5 and J usage is TRBJ1-2, with 9 bases matching TRBD1. From germline, CDR1 is LGHNT and CDR2 FRNRAP. CDR3 length: 16 residues. Unmatched junction bases numbered 6, after V lost 0 bases and J lost 4 bases.

The chain uses TRBV30 and TRBJ2-6; D tentatively fits TRBD1 or TRBD2 (5 bases each). The CDR3 spans 17 residues. V was clipped by 1 base and J by 0 bases, with 13 bases between them. Germline assignment: CDR1 GTSNPN and CDR2 SVGIG (reference sequence). The CDR3 nucleotides are TGTGCCTGGAGTGCCGGGACGGGCCCCTCTGGGGCCAACGTCCTGACTTTC. Translation: CAWSAGTGPSGANVLTF.

This chain joins TRBV12-3 or TRBV12-4 and TRBJ2-2; D unclear. V lost 6 bases and J lost 2, with 7 bases in between. This CDR3 contains 13 residues. The CDR3 DNA is TGTGCCAGCAGCTTCATAAACACCGGGGAGCTGTTTTTT. Translation gives CASSFINTGELFF.

J is TRBJ1-2 and V is TRBV15; D possibly corresponds to TRBD1 (5 bases). V was shortened by 4 bases and J by 0 bases, with 18 bases between the two germline ends. Per germline, CDR1 LNHNV and CDR2 YYDKDF (reference sequence). The CDR3 covers 17 residues. CDR3 residues: CATSTANPGKTNYGYTF. The CDR3 nucleotides read TGTGCCACCAGCACCGCAAACCCAGGGAAGACTAACTATGGCTACACCTTC.

The chain combines TRBV29-1 with TRBJ2-7; 12 bases match TRBD2. Trimming removed 5 bases from V and 4 bases from J; junction bases left unmatched: 15. Germline CDR1 reads SQVTM; CDR2 reads ANQGSEA. The CDR3 is 17 residues long. The CDR3 DNA reads TGCAGCGTTCCTAGGGACTGCGGACTAGCGGGATGGTACGAGCAGTACTTC. It is translated as CSVPRDCGLAGWYEQYF.

This chain links TRBV11-2 with TRBJ2-3; 10 bases align to TRBD2. The CDR3 consists of 16 residues. Trimming removed 4 bases from V and 2 bases from J; junction bases left unmatched: 6. The germline CDR1 and CDR2 sequences are SGHAT and FQNNGV. The CDR3 is CASSWKLAGHTDTQYF. The CDR3 DNA sequence: TGTGCCAGCAGCTGGAAACTAGCGGGGCACACAGATACGCAGTATTTT.

J is TRBJ1-2 and V is TRBV29-1; D call uncertain. Trimming shortened V by 8 bases and J by 8 bases, and 9 bases separated the two germline ends. Germline V CDR1 and CDR2: SQVTM, ANQGSEA. CDR3 size: 9 residues. CDR3 in DNA: TGCAGCACGAGAGAGGGCTACACCTTC. This sequence encodes CSTREGYTF.

Remarks on this clonotype: The junction differs from germline at one of its ends, possibly a read error. This chain connects TRBV11-1 to TRBJ1-1; 7 nucleotides match TRBD1. This CDR3 contains 14 residues. Germline loops: CDR1 SGHAT, CDR2 FQDESV (reference sequence). The DNA of the CDR3 is TGTGCCAGCAGCTTTACAGGGGCCAACACTGAAGCTTCCTTT. It encodes CASSFTGANTEASF. Filled out from reference TRBV11-1 and TRBJ1-1, the complete variable domain reads EAEVAQSPRYKITEKSQAVAFWCDPISGHATLYWYRQILGQGPELLVQFQDESVVDDSQLPKDRFSAERLKGVDSTLKIQPAELGDSAMYLCASSFTGANTEASFGQGTRLTVV.

The J gene is TRBJ2-1, the V gene TRBV29-1, with 7 bases matching TRBD1. CDR1 is SQVTM and CDR2 is ANQGSEA in the germline V gene. Trimming removed 5 bases from V and 5 bases from J; junction bases left unmatched: 9. This CDR3 has 14 residues. The CDR3 DNA reads as TGCAGCGTTCCTTCTCACAGGGGTCACAATGAGCAGTTCTTC. It specifies CSVPSHRGHNEQFF.

CDR3 in amino acids: CASSATRGPLHF. The CDR3 DNA reads as TGTGCCAGTAGTGCGACCAGGGGACCCCTCCACTTT. The chain links TRBV19 to TRBJ1-6, with a tentative D call TRBD1 (6 bases). Germline V gene sequence: CDR1 LNHDA, CDR2 SQIVND (reference sequence). The V and J ends lost 5 bases and 12 bases respectively, with 11 bases between them. This CDR3 has 12 residues.